This TCR beta chain was captured by sequencing in a study of post-analysis software for immune sequencing data. Study context: Several disease courses (relapsing-remitting, secondary progressive and progressive-relapsing) of multiple sclerosis were included.

The TCR beta cDNA libraries carried unique molecular identifiers. Roughly 500,000 cDNA molecules were obtained from around 0.96 to 9.9 million T cells. TCRdb redid the calling of the PCR reads with MiXCR, one entry per CDR3 protein. The sample contains some 800,000 distinct CDR3 sequences, around 42% of which appear only once. This clonotype was observed a few times. Its antigen is undetermined. The germline V gene has CDR1 SGHRS and CDR2 YFSETQ. The CDR3 has 17 amino acids. V shed 0 bases and J 4 bases; nucleotides not matched to a gene: 11. Study-level points and caveats: Samples prepared in the same batch strongly co-clustered by F measure. Patients used five TRBV segments, including TRBV5-6, TRBV5-1 and TRBV20-1, more often than controls. Compared against controls, patients with multiple sclerosis displayed significantly lower normalized Chao1 diversity.

The chain is built from TRBV5-1 and TRBJ1-1; 8 nucleotides match TRBD1. The receptor's source is a girl under 18 with multiple sclerosis. Specimen: blood. DNA of the CDR3: TGCGCCAGCAGCTTGGGGGCAGGGGGCGTTCGTAGCACTGAAGCTTTCTTT. This gives the protein CASSLGAGGVRSTEAFF. Drawing the rest from reference TRBV5-1 and TRBJ1-1, the complete variable domain is KAGVTQTPRYLIKTRGQQVTLSCSPISGHRSVSWYQQTPGQGLQFLFEYFSETQRNKGNFPGRFSGRQFSNSRSEMNVSTLELGDSALYLCASSLGAGGVRSTEAFFGQGTRLTVV.